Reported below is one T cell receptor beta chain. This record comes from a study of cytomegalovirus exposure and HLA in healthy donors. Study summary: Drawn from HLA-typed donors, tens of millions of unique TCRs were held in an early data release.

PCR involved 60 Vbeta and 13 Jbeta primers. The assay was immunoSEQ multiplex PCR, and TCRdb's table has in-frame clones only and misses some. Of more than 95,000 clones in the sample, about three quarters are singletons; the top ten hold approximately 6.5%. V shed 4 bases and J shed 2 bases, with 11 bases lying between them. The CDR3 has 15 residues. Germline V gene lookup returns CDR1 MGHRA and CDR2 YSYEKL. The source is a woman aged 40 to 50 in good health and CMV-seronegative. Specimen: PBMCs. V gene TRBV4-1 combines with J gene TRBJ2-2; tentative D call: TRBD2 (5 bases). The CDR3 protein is CASSPLRGNTGELFF. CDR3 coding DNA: TGCGCCAGCAGCCCCCTCCGGGGTAACACCGGGGAGCTGTTTTTT.